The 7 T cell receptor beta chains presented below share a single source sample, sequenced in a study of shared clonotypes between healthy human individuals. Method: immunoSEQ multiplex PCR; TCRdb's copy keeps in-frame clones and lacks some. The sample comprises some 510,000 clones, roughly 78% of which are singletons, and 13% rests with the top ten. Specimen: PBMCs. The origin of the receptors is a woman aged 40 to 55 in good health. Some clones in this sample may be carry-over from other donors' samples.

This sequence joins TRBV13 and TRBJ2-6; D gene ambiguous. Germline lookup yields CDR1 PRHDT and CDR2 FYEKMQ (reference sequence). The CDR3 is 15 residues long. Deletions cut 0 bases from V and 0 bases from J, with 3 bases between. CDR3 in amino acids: CASSLGPSGANVLTF. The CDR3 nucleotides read TGTGCCAGCAGCTTAGGGCCCTCTGGGGCCAACGTCCTGACTTTC.

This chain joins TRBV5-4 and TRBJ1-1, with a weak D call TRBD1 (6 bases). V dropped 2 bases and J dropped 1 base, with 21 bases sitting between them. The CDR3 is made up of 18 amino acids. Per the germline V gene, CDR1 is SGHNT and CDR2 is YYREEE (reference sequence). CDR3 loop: CASSLGPTYREWNTEAFF. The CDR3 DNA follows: TGTGCCAGCAGCTTAGGGCCTACTTACAGGGAATGGAACACTGAAGCTTTCTTT.

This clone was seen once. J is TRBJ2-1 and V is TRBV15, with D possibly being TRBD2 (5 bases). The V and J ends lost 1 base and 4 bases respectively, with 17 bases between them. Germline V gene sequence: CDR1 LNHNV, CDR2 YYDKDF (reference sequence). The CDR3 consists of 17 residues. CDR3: CATSRGLSGKSYNEQFF. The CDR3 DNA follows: TGTGCCACCAGCAGAGGTCTATCGGGGAAGTCTTACAATGAGCAGTTCTTC.

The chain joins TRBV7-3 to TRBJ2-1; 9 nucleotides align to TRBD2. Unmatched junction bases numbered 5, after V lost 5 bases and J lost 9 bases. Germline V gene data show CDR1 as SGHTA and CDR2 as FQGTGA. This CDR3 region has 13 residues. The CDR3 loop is CASSPSLAGEQFF. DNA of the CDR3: TGTGCCAGCAGCCCCTCACTAGCGGGTGAGCAGTTCTTC. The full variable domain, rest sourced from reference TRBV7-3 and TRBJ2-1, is GAGVSQTPSNKVTEKGKYVELRCDPISGHTALYWYRQSLGQGPEFLIYFQGTGAADDSGLPNDRFFAVRPEGSVSTLKIQRTERGDSAVYLCASSPSLAGEQFFGPGTRLTVL.

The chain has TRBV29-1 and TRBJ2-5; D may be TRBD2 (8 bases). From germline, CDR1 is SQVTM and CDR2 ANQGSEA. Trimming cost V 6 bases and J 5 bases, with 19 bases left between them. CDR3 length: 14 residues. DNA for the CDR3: TGCAGCGTCCCCGGGAGGGGGCTATTTGAGACCCAGTACTTC. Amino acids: CSVPGRGLFETQYF.

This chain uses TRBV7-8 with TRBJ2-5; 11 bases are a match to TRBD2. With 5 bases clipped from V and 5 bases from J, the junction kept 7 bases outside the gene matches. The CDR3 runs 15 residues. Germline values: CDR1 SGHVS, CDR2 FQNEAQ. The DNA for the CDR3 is TGTGCCAGCAGCCCCAGACTAGCGGGATTCGAGACCCAGTACTTC. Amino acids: CASSPRLAGFETQYF.

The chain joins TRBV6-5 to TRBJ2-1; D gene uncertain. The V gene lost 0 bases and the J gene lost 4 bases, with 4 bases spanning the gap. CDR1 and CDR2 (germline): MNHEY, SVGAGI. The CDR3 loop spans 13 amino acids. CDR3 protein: CASSYSLYNEQFF. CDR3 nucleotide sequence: TGTGCCAGCAGTTACTCACTGTACAATGAGCAGTTCTTC.